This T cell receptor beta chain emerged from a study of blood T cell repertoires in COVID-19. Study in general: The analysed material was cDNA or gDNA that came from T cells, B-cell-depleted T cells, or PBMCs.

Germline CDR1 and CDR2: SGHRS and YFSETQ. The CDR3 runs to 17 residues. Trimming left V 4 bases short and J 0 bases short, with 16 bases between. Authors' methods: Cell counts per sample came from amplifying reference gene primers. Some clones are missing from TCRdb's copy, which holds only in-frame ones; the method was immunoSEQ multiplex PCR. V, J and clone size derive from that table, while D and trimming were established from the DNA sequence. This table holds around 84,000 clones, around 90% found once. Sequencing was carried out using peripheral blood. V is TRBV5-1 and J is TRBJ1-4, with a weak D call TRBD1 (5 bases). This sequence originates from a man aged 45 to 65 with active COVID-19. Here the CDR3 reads CASSRWGDRATNEKLFF. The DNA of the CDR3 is TGCGCCAGCAGCCGCTGGGGCGATCGCGCAACTAATGAAAAACTGTTTTTT.